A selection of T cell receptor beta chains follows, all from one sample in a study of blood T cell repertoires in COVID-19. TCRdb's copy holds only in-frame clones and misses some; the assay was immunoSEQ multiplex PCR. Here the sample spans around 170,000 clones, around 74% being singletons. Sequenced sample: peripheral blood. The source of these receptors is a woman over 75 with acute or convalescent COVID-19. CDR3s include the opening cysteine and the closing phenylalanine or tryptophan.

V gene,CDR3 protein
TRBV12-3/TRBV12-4,CASSRQETQYF
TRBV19,CASSPLDSNNQPQHF
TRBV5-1,CASRITTGPRETQYF
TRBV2,CASSEQGQGGYTF
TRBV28,CASSLSSGAMNSPLHF
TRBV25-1,CASSDAASGSVEQYF
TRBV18,CASSPSGGLISYEQYF
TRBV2,CASRSTGSVGELFF
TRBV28,CASKTGQGTGELFF
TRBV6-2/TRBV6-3,CASSSGQGANTEAFF
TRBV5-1,CASSLDSILDTQYF
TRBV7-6,CASSSAGTSYEQYF
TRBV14,CASSIGPGYTEAFF
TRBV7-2,CASRAWEPNYGYTF
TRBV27,CASSYRTPGQGPDTQYF
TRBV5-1,CASSARWDTQYF
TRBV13,CASSPSVTSGRSYEQYF
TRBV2,CASSLDRPSNQPQHF
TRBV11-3,CASSLRTSGAGFYNEQFF
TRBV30,CAWSVGIAGSGNTIYF
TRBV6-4,CASSDCQGADTQYF
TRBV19,CASSVSDSPLHF
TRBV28,CASSLLAGAYGYTF
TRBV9,CASSVGATDAGHEQYF
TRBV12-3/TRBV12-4,CASSLGQGEKLFF
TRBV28,CASSPAYGQGRGYTF
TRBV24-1,CATSEYPGEQFF
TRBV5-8,CASSSPDSSYTIYF
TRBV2,CASSEIGLASTGELFF